This is a list of T cell receptor beta chains from one sample in a study of response to subunit inactivated influenza vaccine. In TCRdb, the RT-PCR reads were re-called with MiXCR into one record per CDR3 protein. Here the sample spans hundreds of thousands of distinct CDR3 sequences, approximately 10% being singletons. The same sample was also used in a study of T cells expressing NK-cell markers.

The sequences come from PBMCs from blood, collected on the day of vaccination. The receptors were sampled from a man between 50 and 59 years old who received an inactivated influenza vaccine. CDR3s include the opening cysteine and the closing phenylalanine or tryptophan. The order of the fields is clone size, V gene, D gene, J gene, CDR3 protein, CDR3 DNA. D genes are given only for firm matches. The size of a clone is reported for some rows only, either as once, few or many, or as a class for expanded clones.

.	TRBV21-1	.	TRBJ1-6	CASPQGLTNSPLHF	TGTGCCAGCCCCCAGGGACTAACCAATTCACCCCTCCACTTT
.	TRBV20-1	TRBD1	TRBJ2-7	CSARWDRGSWGSEQYF	TGCAGTGCTAGGTGGGACAGGGGCTCTTGGGGTTCCGAGCAGTACTTC
many	TRBV29-1	.	TRBJ2-5	CSVDYVRETQYF	TGCAGCGTTGATTACGTCCGAGAGACCCAGTACTTC
.	TRBV12-3/TRBV12-4	.	TRBJ2-5	CASSLIQLKNETQYF	TGTGCCAGCAGTTTAATTCAGTTAAAGAATGAGACCCAGTACTTC
few	TRBV6-2/TRBV6-3	.	TRBJ2-7	CASSYTPRQTYEQYF	TGTGCCAGCAGTTACACCCCACGGCAAACCTACGAGCAGTACTTC
.	TRBV27	TRBD2	TRBJ2-7	CASSPTAGSYEQYF	TGTGCCAGCAGTCCAACAGCGGGGAGCTACGAGCAGTACTTC
few	TRBV6-5	.	TRBJ2-1	CASSFVFGDEQFF	TGTGCCAGCAGTTTTGTTTTTGGGGATGAGCAGTTCTTC
few	TRBV6-1	.	TRBJ2-2	CATYRGAGTGELFF	TGTGCCACCTACCGGGGGGCGGGCACCGGGGAGCTGTTTTTT
few	TRBV18	TRBD1	TRBJ1-2	CASSPGTGTMYGYTF	TGTGCCAGCTCACCCGGGACAGGGACGATGTATGGCTACACCTTC
few	TRBV7-8	TRBD2	TRBJ2-3	CASSLRRLAGADTQYF	TGTGCCAGCAGCCTAAGGCGTCTAGCGGGAGCAGATACGCAGTATTTT
few	TRBV7-2	.	TRBJ1-5	CASSLGASVYQPQHF	TGTGCCAGCAGCTTAGGGGCGTCAGTTTACCAGCCCCAGCATTTT
few	TRBV5-4	.	TRBJ1-1	CASSLRRLNTEAFF	TGTGCCAGCAGCTTGAGACGGTTGAACACTGAAGCTTTCTTT
.	TRBV12-3/TRBV12-4	TRBD2	TRBJ2-3	CASSSRLSGGADTQYF	TGTGCCAGCAGTTCCCGACTTAGCGGGGGGGCAGATACGCAGTATTTT
.	TRBV5-1	.	TRBJ2-1	CASSLAGQGNVNEQFF	TGCGCCAGCAGCTTGGCCGGGCAGGGGAATGTCAATGAGCAGTTCTTC
.	TRBV7-2	.	TRBJ1-1	CASSSGAWNTEAFF	TGTGCCAGCAGCTCAGGGGCTTGGAACACTGAAGCTTTCTTT
.	TRBV5-1	TRBD1	TRBJ1-2	CASSRDSLDGYTF	TGCGCCAGCAGCCGGGACAGTCTCGATGGCTACACCTTC
few	TRBV20-1	.	TRBJ1-5	CSALGRGNNQPQHF	TGCAGTGCACTTGGTCGCGGGAACAATCAGCCCCAGCATTTT
.	TRBV6-2/TRBV6-3	.	TRBJ2-7	CASSNRVSSEQYF	TGTGCCAGCAGCAACAGGGTCTCTAGCGAGCAGTACTTC
few	TRBV11-1	.	TRBJ2-5	CASSLVADSGQKLQETQYF	TGTGCCAGCAGCTTAGTTGCAGATTCCGGTCAGAAACTCCAAGAGACCCAGTACTTC
.	TRBV3-1	.	TRBJ1-1	CASSQRGSVGNTEAFF	TGTGCCAGCAGCCAACGCGGCAGTGTGGGGAACACTGAAGCTTTCTTT
.	TRBV7-2	.	TRBJ2-2	CASSLQATLNGELFF	TGTGCCAGCAGCTTACAGGCGACACTTAACGGGGAGCTGTTTTTT
few	TRBV20-1	TRBD2	TRBJ2-7	CSARTSGGSNSYEQYF	TGCAGTGCTAGGACTAGCGGGGGGTCTAATTCCTACGAGCAGTACTTC
many	TRBV9	TRBD2	TRBJ2-5	CASSVGGGQETQYF	TGTGCCAGCAGCGTAGGGGGAGGGCAAGAGACCCAGTACTTC
many	TRBV7-8	TRBD1	TRBJ2-7	CASSLLSGTGTFQSYEQYF	TGTGCCAGCAGCTTATTATCCGGGACAGGGACCTTCCAGTCCTACGAGCAGTACTTC
few	TRBV4-2	TRBD2	TRBJ2-1	CASSQGTSLGEQFF	TGTGCCAGCAGCCAGGGGACTAGTCTCGGTGAGCAGTTCTTC
many	TRBV2	TRBD2	TRBJ2-1	CASRVVAGTGNEQFF	TGTGCCAGCAGGGTCGTAGCGGGAACTGGCAATGAGCAGTTCTTC
many	TRBV6-2/TRBV6-3	TRBD1	TRBJ2-7	CASSYDRVSYEQYF	TGTGCCAGCAGTTACGACAGGGTCTCCTACGAGCAGTACTTC
.	TRBV12-3/TRBV12-4	.	TRBJ1-5	CASSIGQFLSNQPQHF	TGTGCCAGCAGTATCGGACAGTTCCTTAGCAATCAGCCCCAGCATTTT
few	TRBV7-2	TRBD1	TRBJ2-7	CASSLLTGVGKIEQYF	TGTGCCAGCAGCCTCCTGACAGGGGTGGGTAAAATCGAGCAGTACTTC
.	TRBV2	.	TRBJ2-7	CASKARGSYEQYF	TGTGCCAGCAAAGCCAGGGGTTCCTACGAGCAGTACTTC
few	TRBV20-1	.	TRBJ2-1	CSARWVNEQFF	TGCAGTGCTAGATGGGTCAATGAGCAGTTCTTC
few	TRBV19	.	TRBJ2-1	CASSKGYENNEQFF	TGTGCCAGTAGCAAGGGGTATGAAAACAATGAGCAGTTCTTC
.	TRBV19	.	TRBJ2-1	CASSPRDLSYNEQFF	TGTGCCAGTAGTCCTCGGGACTTATCCTACAATGAGCAGTTCTTC
few	TRBV6-5	TRBD2	TRBJ2-7	CASSSTDGGTYEQYF	TGTGCCAGCAGTTCTACGGACGGGGGGACCTACGAGCAGTACTTC
few	TRBV12-3/TRBV12-4	.	TRBJ2-7	CASSFEPSSYEQYF	TGTGCCAGCAGTTTCGAGCCGAGCTCCTACGAGCAGTACTTC
few	TRBV6-5	.	TRBJ1-5	CASSYSYRDQPQHF	TGTGCCAGCAGTTACTCGTACAGGGATCAGCCCCAGCATTTT
many	TRBV5-1	.	TRBJ2-2	CASSFGTKNTGELFF	TGCGCCAGCAGTTTTGGGACAAAGAACACCGGGGAGCTGTTTTTT
.	TRBV7-8	.	TRBJ1-1	CASSLTETTEAFF	TGTGCCAGCAGCTTAACAGAGACCACTGAAGCTTTCTTT
many	TRBV20-1	TRBD1	TRBJ1-5	CSASKTGGNQPQHF	TGCAGTGCTAGCAAGACAGGGGGCAATCAGCCCCAGCATTTT
few	TRBV12-3/TRBV12-4	.	TRBJ2-3	CASSSPLAGAVSDTQYF	TGTGCCAGCAGTTCCCCATTGGCGGGGGCCGTGTCGGATACGCAGTATTTT
.	TRBV12-3/TRBV12-4	TRBD1	TRBJ1-3	CASREPPGTVLGNTIYF	TGTGCCAGCAGGGAGCCCCCCGGGACAGTTCTTGGAAACACCATATATTTT
.	TRBV5-1	.	TRBJ2-2	CASSVAPPGELFF	TGCGCCAGCAGCGTAGCCCCCCCCGGGGAGCTGTTTTTT
many	TRBV11-2	TRBD1	TRBJ2-3	CASSRQGSSTDTQYF	TGTGCCAGCAGCCGACAGGGTTCTAGCACAGATACGCAGTATTTT
.	TRBV7-2	TRBD2	TRBJ2-7	CASSAGLAGFYEQYF	TGTGCCAGCAGCGCCGGACTAGCGGGCTTCTACGAGCAGTACTTC
few	TRBV9	.	TRBJ1-2	CASSVVGGPYGYTF	TGTGCCAGCAGCGTAGTAGGCGGCCCCTATGGCTACACCTTC
.	TRBV28	.	TRBJ2-3	CASSPPGVEGTDTQYF	TGTGCCAGCAGTCCGCCCGGGGTAGAAGGAACAGATACGCAGTATTTT
few	TRBV6-1	.	TRBJ1-6	CASSPGEYGNSPLHF	TGTGCCAGCAGTCCCGGGGAGTATGGTAATTCACCCCTCCACTTT
few	TRBV5-6	.	TRBJ2-7	CASSWNVGFSYEQYF	TGTGCCAGCAGCTGGAACGTCGGGTTTTCCTACGAGCAGTACTTC
.	TRBV12-3/TRBV12-4	.	TRBJ1-6	CASSLMEGNSPLHF	TGTGCCAGCAGTTTAATGGAGGGAAATTCACCCCTCCACTTT
.	TRBV4-2	TRBD2	TRBJ2-5	CASSQDSGGGTQYF	TGTGCCAGCAGCCAAGATTCGGGGGGAGGGACCCAGTACTTC
.	TRBV7-3	TRBD1	TRBJ2-7	CASSPDRGLASYEQYF	TGTGCCAGCAGTCCGGACAGGGGTTTGGCCTCGTACGAGCAGTACTTC
.	TRBV12-3/TRBV12-4	TRBD2	TRBJ2-5	CASSPRGGGGSETQYF	TGTGCCAGCAGTCCCCGCGGGGGTGGGGGGAGTGAGACCCAGTACTTC
few	TRBV7-2	TRBD2	TRBJ2-5	CASSPPSGSQETQYF	TGTGCCAGCAGCCCTCCTAGCGGGAGCCAAGAGACCCAGTACTTC